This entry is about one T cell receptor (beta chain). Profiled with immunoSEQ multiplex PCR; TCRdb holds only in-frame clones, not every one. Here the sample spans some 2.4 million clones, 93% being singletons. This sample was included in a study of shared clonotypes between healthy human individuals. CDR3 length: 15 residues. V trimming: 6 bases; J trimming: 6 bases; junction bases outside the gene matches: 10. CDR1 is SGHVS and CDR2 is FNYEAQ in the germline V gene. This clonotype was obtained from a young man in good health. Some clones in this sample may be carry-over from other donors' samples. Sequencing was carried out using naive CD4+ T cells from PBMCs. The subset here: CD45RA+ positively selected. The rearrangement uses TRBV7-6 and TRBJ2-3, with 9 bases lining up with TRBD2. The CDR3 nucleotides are TGTGCCAGCAGAAGACTAGCGGTAAAGGGTGATACGCAGTATTTT. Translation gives CASRRLAVKGDTQYF.